This T cell receptor (beta chain) was sequenced in a study of blood T cell repertoires in COVID-19. About the research overall: Nucleic acid was either cDNA or gDNA, and it came from T cells, B-cell-depleted T cells, or PBMCs.

In the study's own analysis: How many nucleated cells were present was estimated from reference gene primer amplification. Sequencing used immunoSEQ multiplex PCR; TCRdb keeps in-frame clones, though not all of them. That table is the source of V, J and clone size, and D and trimming were worked out from the DNA. The sample records tens of thousands of clones, about 87% being singletons. V shed 4 bases and J shed 0 bases, with 15 bases lying between them. CDR3 length: 16 amino acids. Germline V gene sequence: CDR1 MNHNS, CDR2 SASEGT. This sequence originates from a woman older than 75 with acute or convalescent COVID-19. This chain uses TRBV6-1 with TRBJ1-1; D is ambiguous. Sequencing was done on a sample of peripheral blood. The CDR3 bases are TGTGCCAGCAGTGCCCTACCGGGGATCATGAACACTGAAGCTTTCTTT. Protein sequence: CASSALPGIMNTEAFF.